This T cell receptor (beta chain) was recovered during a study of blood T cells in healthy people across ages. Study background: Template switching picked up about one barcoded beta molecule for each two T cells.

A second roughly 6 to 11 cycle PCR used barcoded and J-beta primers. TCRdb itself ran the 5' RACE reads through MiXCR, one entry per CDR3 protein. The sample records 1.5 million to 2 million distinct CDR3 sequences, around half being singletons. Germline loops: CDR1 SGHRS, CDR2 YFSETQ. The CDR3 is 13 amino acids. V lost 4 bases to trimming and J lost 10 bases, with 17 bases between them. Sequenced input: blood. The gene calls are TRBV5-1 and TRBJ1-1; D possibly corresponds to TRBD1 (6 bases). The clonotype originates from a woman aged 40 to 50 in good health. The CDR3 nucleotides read TGCGCCAGCAGCATAGACCAAGGACAGAGAGCTTTCTTT. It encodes CASSIDQGQRAFF.